The 24 T cell receptor beta chains below all came from one sample that was sequenced in a study of blood T cell repertoires in COVID-19. Produced via immunoSEQ multiplex PCR; TCRdb's table is partial and in-frame only. In the table there are about 55,000 clones, about four fifths of which are singletons. Sequenced: peripheral blood. The receptors stem from a woman between 55 and 75 years old with acute or convalescent COVID-19.

The V gene is TRBV28, the J gene TRBJ1-2, with 7 bases fitting TRBD1. The germline CDR1 and CDR2 sequences are MDHEN and SYDVKM. Trimming at V came to 5 bases and at J to 8 bases, leaving 5 bases not matched to a gene. CDR3 length: 12 amino acids. CDR3 residues: CASSPGQRGYTF. CDR3 coding DNA: TGTGCCAGCAGTCCGGGACAGCGCGGCTACACCTTC.

This chain joins TRBV19 and TRBJ2-5, with TRBD1 identical over 8 bases. The CDR3 has 15 residues. J lost 1 base, V lost 6 bases, and 7 bases had no gene match. Germline loops: CDR1 LNHDA, CDR2 SQIVND (reference sequence). CDR3 nucleotide sequence: TGTGCCAGTAGCGGATACAGGGGGTTCCAAGAGACCCAGTACTTC. This encodes CASSGYRGFQETQYF.

The chain is built from TRBV19 and TRBJ2-1; 12 positions match TRBD2. The CDR3 runs 15 residues. CDR1 and CDR2 (germline): LNHDA, SQIVND (reference sequence). After removal of 4 bases from V and 9 bases from J, the junction contained 7 bases not matched to a gene. In DNA form, the CDR3 reads TGTGCCAGTAGTAGGGGACTAGCGGGCGGGGGTGAGCAGTTCTTC. It translates to CASSRGLAGGGEQFF.

This sequence joins TRBV3-1 (or the pseudogene TRBV3-2) and TRBJ1-3; no firm D call. The CDR3 spans 14 residues. V shed 2 bases and J shed 0 bases, with 5 bases lying between them. Germline V CDR1 and CDR2: LGHDT, YNNKEL (reference sequence). CDR3 DNA: TGTGCCAGCAGCCAATCAATCTCTGGAAACACCATATATTTT. Residues: CASSQSISGNTIYF.

The V and J genes are TRBV7-6 and TRBJ1-6, with 7 positions matching TRBD1. CDR1 and CDR2 (germline): SGHVS, FNYEAQ. CDR3 length: 15 amino acids. Germline trimming cut 0 bases from V and 6 bases from J; bases unmatched to any gene: 2. The CDR3 here is CASSLAGQINSPLHF. The CDR3 DNA reads TGTGCCAGCAGCTTAGCGGGACAGATTAATTCACCCCTCCACTTT.

The genes are TRBV7-2 and TRBJ2-7; possible D gene TRBD1, 6 bases. Trimming took 5 bases from V and 6 from J, leaving 17 bases between them. This CDR3 spans 14 amino acids. The germline V gene has CDR1 SGHTA and CDR2 FQGNSA. CDR3 in DNA: TGTGCCAGCAGCCTTAGGGGGAGTGTTAGCGAGCAGTACTTC. Translating it yields CASSLRGSVSEQYF.

The sample holds one count of this clone. The chain has TRBV7-2 and TRBJ2-2, with 9 bases fitting TRBD2. The CDR3 loop spans 16 amino acids. Germline lookup yields CDR1 SGHTA and CDR2 FQGNSA. Unmatched junction bases numbered 8, after V lost 5 bases and J lost 4 bases. The CDR3 sequence is CASSTKRGAFTGELFF. The CDR3 DNA reads as TGTGCCAGCAGCACCAAGCGGGGGGCCTTCACCGGGGAGCTGTTTTTT.

This rearrangement joins TRBV18 to TRBJ1-1; 10 bases match TRBD1. The germline V gene encodes CDR1 KGHSH and CDR2 LQKENI. The ends lost 6 bases at V and 2 bases at J; junction bases unmatched: 6. CDR3 size: 15 residues. For the CDR3, the DNA is TGTGCCAGCTCTCGACAGGGGGCGGACAACACTGAAGCTTTCTTT. Translation: CASSRQGADNTEAFF.

This chain links TRBV11-2 with TRBJ2-3; D is ambiguous. Germline CDR1 SGHAT, CDR2 FQNNGV. Trimming shortened V by 1 base and J by 6 bases, and 5 bases separated the two germline ends. CDR3 length: 12 residues. CDR3 sequence (DNA): TGTGCCAGCAGCTTAGCTCGGGATACGCAGTATTTT. Translating it yields CASSLARDTQYF.

This chain connects TRBV6-5 to TRBJ1-6; no firm D call. This CDR3 contains 13 residues. V lost 8 bases and J 10 bases, leaving 15 bases between the germline ends. The germline CDR1 and CDR2 sequences are MNHEY and SVGAGI. CDR3 loop: CASQRTGGSPLHF. CDR3 coding DNA: TGTGCCAGCCAGCGAACCGGAGGGTCACCCCTCCACTTT.

The gene calls are TRBV6-6 and TRBJ2-7; perhaps TRBD1 as D (6 bases). This CDR3 is built from 13 residues. The germline V gene encodes CDR1 MNHNY and CDR2 SVGAGI (reference sequence). V lost 2 bases and J 3 bases, leaving 8 bases between the germline ends. CDR3 coding DNA: TGTGCCAGCAGTTACGGACAGAACTACGAGCAGTACTTC. This encodes CASSYGQNYEQYF.

This clone was observed a handful of times. The CDR3 spells CASSELAGGRTGELFF. CDR3 bases: TGTGCCAGCAGTGAATTAGCGGGAGGGCGTACCGGGGAGCTGTTTTTT. The V gene is TRBV6-1, the J gene TRBJ2-2; TRBD2 matches 11 bases. The germline V gene encodes CDR1 MNHNS and CDR2 SASEGT. The CDR3 has 16 residues. Trimming cost V 2 bases and J 5 bases; bases outside gene matches: 4.

V usage is TRBV7-9 and J usage is TRBJ2-7, with D tentatively TRBD2 (6 bases). The CDR3 is made up of 13 amino acids. Germline CDR1 reads SEHNR; CDR2 reads FQNEAQ (reference sequence). V lost 6 bases and J 0 bases, leaving 9 bases between the germline ends. DNA for the CDR3: TGTGCCAGCAGAGCTAGCGCCTCCTACGAGCAGTACTTC. Its protein product is CASRASASYEQYF.

The rearrangement uses TRBV2 and TRBJ1-4; 8 nucleotides agree with TRBD1. The CDR3 extends over 16 amino acids. CDR1 and CDR2 from the germline V gene are SNHLY and FYNNEI. The V segment lost 2 bases and the J segment 7 bases; nucleotides outside the gene matches: 9. CDR3 sequence reads: CASSELGIGTGEKLFF. The CDR3 nucleotides are TGTGCCAGCAGTGAACTCGGGATCGGGACAGGTGAAAAACTGTTTTTT.

The CDR3 DNA reads as TGTGCCAGCAGCTTACTAGGAATAGATGAGCAGTTCTTC. Encoded protein: CASSLLGIDEQFF. The rearrangement joins TRBV5-6 to TRBJ2-1; weak D call: TRBD2 (5 bases). CDR1 SGHDT and CDR2 YYEEEE come from the germline V gene. The CDR3 has 13 residues. The ends were cut back, 2 bases at V and 8 bases at J, with 11 bases in the middle.

The chain links TRBV28 to TRBJ2-7, with D perhaps TRBD1 (6 bases). This CDR3 contains 17 residues. V lost 5 bases, J lost 2 bases, and 22 bases lay in between. The V gene's germline CDR1 is MDHEN and CDR2 SYDVKM. CDR3 region: CASSQHSTGRDPYEQYF. The CDR3 DNA is TGTGCCAGCAGTCAACACTCGACAGGTCGGGACCCCTACGAGCAGTACTTC.

The chain couples TRBV4-1 to TRBJ2-3; 7 bases are a match to TRBD2. Germline loops: CDR1 MGHRA, CDR2 YSYEKL. The trim removed 0 bases at V and 2 bases at J, leaving 11 bases unmatched. The CDR3 length is 18 residues. CDR3 residues: CASSQDRGAGLSTDTQYF. The CDR3 coding sequence is TGCGCCAGCAGCCAAGATAGGGGAGCGGGGCTCTCCACAGATACGCAGTATTTT.

J is TRBJ2-5 and V is TRBV9; 10 bases map to TRBD2. This CDR3 region has 17 residues. Germline V CDR1 and CDR2: SGDLS, YYNGEE. With V trimmed by 3 bases and J by 2 bases, 10 bases remained unmatched. The CDR3 region is CASSDRISGGVQETQYF. The CDR3 DNA follows: TGTGCCAGCAGCGACCGTATAAGCGGGGGGGTTCAAGAGACCCAGTACTTC.

The J gene is TRBJ2-5, the V gene TRBV29-1; 13 bases align to TRBD2. Germline CDR1 and CDR2: SQVTM and ANQGSEA. CDR3 size: 14 residues. The V and J ends lost 7 bases and 4 bases, in that order; junction bases with no gene match: 6. The CDR3 DNA reads TGCAGCGCAACTAGCGGGGGGGTTAGAGAGACCCAGTACTTC. Translating it yields CSATSGGVRETQYF.

CDR3 DNA: TGTGCCAGCAGCTTTATTGCTAGCGGGAGGTCCCGCTCCTACAATGAGCAGTTCTTC. Translating it yields CASSFIASGRSRSYNEQFF. The rearrangement links TRBV11-2 to TRBJ2-1; 11 positions match TRBD2. V trimming: 3 bases; J trimming: 0 bases; junction bases outside the gene matches: 10. The CDR3 totals 19 residues. The germline V gene encodes CDR1 SGHAT and CDR2 FQNNGV.

The chain links TRBV7-2 to TRBJ2-1; 10 positions agree with TRBD2. This CDR3 comprises 16 residues. V lost 5 bases to trimming and J lost 5 bases; unmatched junction nucleotides: 9. CDR1 is SGHTA, CDR2 FQGNSA, per germline. CDR3 residues: CASSRRGSGGDNEQFF. DNA of the CDR3: TGTGCCAGCAGCCGGCGGGGGAGCGGGGGGGACAATGAGCAGTTCTTC. Drawing the rest from reference TRBV7-2 and TRBJ2-1, the complete variable domain is GAGVSQSPSNKVTEKGKDVELRCDPISGHTALYWYRQSLGQGLEFLIYFQGNSAPDKSGLPSDRFSAERTGGSVSTLTIQRTQQEDSAVYLCASSRRGSGGDNEQFFGPGTRLTVL.

The chain has TRBV7-6 and TRBJ2-6; D not resolved. V was cut by 5 bases and J by 0 bases, with 8 bases left in between. Germline CDR1 SGHVS, CDR2 FNYEAQ. This CDR3 is 15 amino acids long. CDR3 region: CASSEPYSGANVLTF. CDR3 sequence (DNA): TGTGCCAGCAGCGAGCCGTACTCTGGGGCCAACGTCCTGACTTTC.

This clone was detected only once. The J gene is TRBJ1-2, the V gene TRBV24-1; tentative D call: TRBD1 (5 bases). Germline CDR1 and CDR2: KGHDR and SFDVKD. The CDR3 spans 13 residues. The V gene lost 5 bases and the J gene lost 4 bases, with 10 bases spanning the gap. CDR3 coding DNA: TGTGCCACCAGTGGGGCAGGGTTCTATGGCTACACCTTC. Its translation is CATSGAGFYGYTF.

This chain links TRBV6-5 with TRBJ2-7; 7 positions match TRBD1. The trim removed 4 bases at V and 2 bases at J, leaving 8 bases unmatched. CDR3 size: 15 residues. Germline CDR1 reads MNHEY; CDR2 reads SVGAGI. DNA of the CDR3: TGTGCCAGCAGTTTGTACGAGGGGGCTCCCTACGAGCAGTACTTC. This sequence encodes CASSLYEGAPYEQYF.